This T cell receptor beta chain comes out of a study of T cell responses to AZD1222 COVID-19 vaccine. Study-wide results and caveats: Donors, mostly white British, included more females; clonal diversity was possibly underestimated. There were vaccine-associated CD4 TCRs across spike, dominant at 160-218 and 743-854.

The repertoire was sequenced with immunoSEQ multiplex PCR; TCRdb's copy has only in-frame clones and lacks some. The sample has about 200,000 clones, 91% seen once; the top ten hold nearly 3.5%. Notes on this clone: Its cognate antigen is unknown.

V lost 5 bases and J 0 bases, leaving 11 bases between the germline ends. Per germline, CDR1 MNHEY and CDR2 SMNVEV (reference sequence). The CDR3 is 15 residues long. The source of this sequence is an adult who received the AZD1222 COVID-19 vaccine. Sequenced material: peripheral blood, taken 28 days after the second AZD1222 dose. The chain links TRBV27 to TRBJ2-1; D unresolved. The CDR3 DNA is TGTGCCAGCAGTCCCACTGAAAGCTCCTACAATGAGCAGTTCTTC. This translates into CASSPTESSYNEQFF.